This T cell receptor (beta chain) was recovered during a study of CD8 T cells in ankylosing spondylitis. Overall study results and limits: Blood from ankylosing spondylitis patients appeared to carry a characteristic roughly 8-variant TCR beta motif. There was reportedly significant enrichment of clones that were disease-linked in matched ankylosing spondylitis synovial fluid. Reports of some motif variants in reactive arthritis synovial fluid and blood predate this one.

TCRdb ran MiXCR on the 5' RACE reads and lists one entry per CDR3 protein. There are fewer than 400,000 distinct CDR3 sequences in the sample; 14% to 15% occur only once, and approximately 1% lies in the top ten. Remarks on this clonotype: Its target is unknown.

The sequence derives from a male donor with ankylosing spondylitis or in good health (not recorded which). Sequenced input: blood, either unsorted or a sorted T cell fraction (not recorded which).

CDR3 protein: CASSFGSREQYF. CDR3 nucleotides: TGTGCCAGCAGTTTCGGTTCGAGGGAGCAGTACTTC. The V and J genes are TRBV12-3 or TRBV12-4 and TRBJ2-7; no clear D gene. The CDR3 contains 12 residues. V was clipped by 3 bases and J by 7 bases, with 10 bases between them.